The sequence of this TCR beta chain was determined in a study of low-dose radiotherapy and immunotherapy resistance in tumors. Study summary: A dose of 0.5 Gy per fraction was delivered to Cohort 1 every 2 weeks, for a total of 6.5 Gy. Aspirin was taken orally by patients at 300 mg daily for four cycles from cycle 1 day 1. The schedule for Cohort 2 used 1 Gy per fraction every two weeks, which added up to 13 Gy over 26 weeks.

Documented time point: before trial treatment. Eligible patients bore advanced solid tumors devoid of tumor-infiltrating lymphocytes. TRAV- and TRBV-specific primers, spanning alpha and beta chains, primed first-strand cDNA. TCR amplification used roughly 20 PCR cycles, a constant-region primer and a V-primer adapter. TCRdb independently ran MiXCR on the reads; one entry per CDR3 protein. The sample gives under 90,000 distinct CDR3 sequences, around 30% of which show up once; 8.5% to 14% is in the top ten. Concerning this clonotype: A far larger clone lies a single base away; this is likely a read error.

The CDR3 is 15 residues long. From germline, CDR1 is SGHVS and CDR2 FQNEAQ. V lost 5 bases to trimming and J lost 7 bases, with 21 bases between them. The chain carries TRBV7-8 and TRBJ2-7; D is uncertain. Here the sequenced sample was PBMCs, taken before treatment. This sequence originates from a female donor with ovarian cancer. CDR3 sequence: CASSIRDGSYNEQYF. CDR3 sequence (DNA): TGTGCCAGCAGCATTCGTGACGGTTCCTACAATGAGCAGTACTTC.